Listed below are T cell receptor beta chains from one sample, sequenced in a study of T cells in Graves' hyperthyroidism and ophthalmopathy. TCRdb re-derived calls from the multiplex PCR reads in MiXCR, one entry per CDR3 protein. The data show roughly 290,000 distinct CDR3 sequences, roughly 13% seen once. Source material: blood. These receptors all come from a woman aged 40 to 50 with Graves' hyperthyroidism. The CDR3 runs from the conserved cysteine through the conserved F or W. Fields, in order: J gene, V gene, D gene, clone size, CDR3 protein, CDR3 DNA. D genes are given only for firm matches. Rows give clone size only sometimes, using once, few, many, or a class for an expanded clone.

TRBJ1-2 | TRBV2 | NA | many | CAGRGRHNYGYTF | TGTGCCGGACGGGGCAGGCATAACTATGGCTACACCTTC
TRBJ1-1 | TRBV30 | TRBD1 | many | CAWSLQGAEAFF | TGTGCCTGGAGCCTTCAGGGGGCTGAAGCTTTCTTT
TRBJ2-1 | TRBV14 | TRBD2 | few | CASSQKAGGKFVQFF | TGTGCCAGCAGCCAAAAAGCGGGAGGGAAGTTCGTGCAGTTCTTC
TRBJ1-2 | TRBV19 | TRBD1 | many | CASSDDLRTGGDANYGYTF | TGTGCCAGTAGTGACGATCTTAGGACAGGGGGAGATGCTAACTATGGCTACACCTTC
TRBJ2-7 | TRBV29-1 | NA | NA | CSVEGKEYEQYF | TGCAGCGTTGAAGGGAAGGAATACGAGCAGTACTTC
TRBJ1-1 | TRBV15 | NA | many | CATSRGGVNTEAFF | TGTGCCACCAGCAGAGGCGGGGTGAACACTGAAGCTTTCTTT
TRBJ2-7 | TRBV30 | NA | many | CAWSSGVEQYF | TGTGCCTGGAGTTCGGGAGTCGAGCAGTACTTC
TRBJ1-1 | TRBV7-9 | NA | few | CASSDGDEAFF | TGTGCCAGCAGCGACGGGGATGAAGCTTTCTTT
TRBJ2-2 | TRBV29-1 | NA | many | CSGNDYDTGELFF | TGCAGCGGAAACGACTATGACACCGGGGAGCTGTTTTTT
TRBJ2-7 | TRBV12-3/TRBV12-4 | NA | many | CASSLYYGEQYF | TGTGCCAGCAGTTTATATTACGGCGAGCAGTACTTC
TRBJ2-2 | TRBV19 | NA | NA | CASSRGRVTGELFF | TGTGCCAGTAGTAGGGGGCGAGTCACCGGGGAGCTGTTTTTT
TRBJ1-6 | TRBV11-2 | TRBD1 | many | CASSSSGTVGSPLHF | TGTGCCAGCAGCTCATCCGGGACAGTGGGCTCACCCCTCCACTTT
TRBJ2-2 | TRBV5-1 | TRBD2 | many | CASSPWTSSDGELFF | TGCGCCAGCAGCCCCTGGACTAGTAGTGACGGGGAGCTGTTTTTT
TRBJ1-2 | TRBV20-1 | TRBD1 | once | CSVPTGGRYGYTF | TGCAGTGTTCCGACAGGGGGCAGATATGGCTACACCTTC
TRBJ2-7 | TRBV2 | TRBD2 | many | CASSNGLAVSEQYF | TGTGCCAGCAGTAACGGACTAGCGGTTTCCGAGCAGTACTTC
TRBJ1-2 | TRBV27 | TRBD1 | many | CASRETGGKGYGYTF | TGTGCCAGCAGGGAGACAGGGGGCAAAGGGTATGGCTACACCTTC